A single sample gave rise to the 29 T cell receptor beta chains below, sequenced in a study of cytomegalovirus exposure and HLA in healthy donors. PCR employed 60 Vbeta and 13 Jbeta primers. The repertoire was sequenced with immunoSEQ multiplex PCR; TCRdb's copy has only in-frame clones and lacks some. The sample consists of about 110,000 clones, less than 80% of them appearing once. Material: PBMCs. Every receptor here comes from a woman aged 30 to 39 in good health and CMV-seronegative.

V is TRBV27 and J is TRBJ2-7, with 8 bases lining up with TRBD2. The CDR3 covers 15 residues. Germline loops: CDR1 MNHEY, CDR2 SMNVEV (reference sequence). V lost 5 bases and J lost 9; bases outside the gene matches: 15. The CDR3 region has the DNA TGTGCCAGCAGTCCTCGCGCTAGCGGGCGCCCCGGGCAGTACTTC. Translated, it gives CASSPRASGRPGQYF.

CDR3 sequence: CASKLAGGSTDTQYF. The CDR3, as DNA: TGTGCCAGCAAACTAGCGGGGGGCAGCACAGATACGCAGTATTTT. This chain connects TRBV7-3 to TRBJ2-3; 12 bases are a match to TRBD2. CDR1 and CDR2 from the germline V gene are SGHTA and FQGTGA. J lost 0 bases, V lost 7 bases, and 2 bases had no gene match. The CDR3 has 15 amino acids.

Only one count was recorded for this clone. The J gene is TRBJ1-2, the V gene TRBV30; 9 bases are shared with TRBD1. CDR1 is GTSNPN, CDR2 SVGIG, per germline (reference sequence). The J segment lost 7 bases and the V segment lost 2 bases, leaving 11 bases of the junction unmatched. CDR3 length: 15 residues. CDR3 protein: CAWSNLPGQGCGYTF. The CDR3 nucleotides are TGTGCCTGGAGTAATCTACCGGGACAGGGATGTGGCTACACCTTC.

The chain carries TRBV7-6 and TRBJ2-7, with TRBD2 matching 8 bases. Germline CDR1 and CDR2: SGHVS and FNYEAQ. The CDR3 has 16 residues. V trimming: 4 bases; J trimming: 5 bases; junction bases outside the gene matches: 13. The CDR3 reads CASSSTWSSGTHEQYF. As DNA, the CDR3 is TGTGCCAGCAGCTCTACTTGGAGTAGCGGGACACACGAGCAGTACTTC.

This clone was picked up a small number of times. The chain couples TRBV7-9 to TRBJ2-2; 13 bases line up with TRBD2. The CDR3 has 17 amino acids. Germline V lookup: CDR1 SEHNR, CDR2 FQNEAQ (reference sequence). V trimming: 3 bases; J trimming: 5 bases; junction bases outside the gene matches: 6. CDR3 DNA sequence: TGTGCCAGCAGCTTGGGACTAGCGGGAACCAAGACCGGGGAGCTGTTTTTT. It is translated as CASSLGLAGTKTGELFF.

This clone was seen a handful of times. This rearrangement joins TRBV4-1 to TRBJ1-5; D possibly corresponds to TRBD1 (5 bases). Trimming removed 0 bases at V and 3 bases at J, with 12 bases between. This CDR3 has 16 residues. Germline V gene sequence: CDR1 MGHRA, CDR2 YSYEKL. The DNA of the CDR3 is TGCGCCAGCAGCCAAGAATTGAGACAGTTCAATCAGCCCCAGCATTTT. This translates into CASSQELRQFNQPQHF.

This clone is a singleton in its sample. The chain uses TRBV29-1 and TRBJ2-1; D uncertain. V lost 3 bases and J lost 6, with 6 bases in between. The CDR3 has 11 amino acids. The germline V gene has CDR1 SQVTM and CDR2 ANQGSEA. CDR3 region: CSVDLANEQFF. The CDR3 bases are TGCAGCGTTGATTTAGCCAATGAGCAGTTCTTC.

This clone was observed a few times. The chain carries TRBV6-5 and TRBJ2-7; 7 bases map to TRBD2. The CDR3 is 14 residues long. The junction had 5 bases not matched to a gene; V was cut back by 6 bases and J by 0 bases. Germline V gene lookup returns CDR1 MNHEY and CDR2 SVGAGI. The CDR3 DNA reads TGTGCCAGCAGACGAGCGGGGAGCTCCTACGAGCAGTACTTC. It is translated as CASRRAGSSYEQYF.

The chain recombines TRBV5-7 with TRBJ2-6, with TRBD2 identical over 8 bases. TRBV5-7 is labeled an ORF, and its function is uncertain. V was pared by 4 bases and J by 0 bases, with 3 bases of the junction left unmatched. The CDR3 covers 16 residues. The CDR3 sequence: CASSPGGRSGANVLTF. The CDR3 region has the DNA TGTGCCAGCAGCCCGGGAGGGCGCTCTGGGGCCAACGTCCTGACTTTC.

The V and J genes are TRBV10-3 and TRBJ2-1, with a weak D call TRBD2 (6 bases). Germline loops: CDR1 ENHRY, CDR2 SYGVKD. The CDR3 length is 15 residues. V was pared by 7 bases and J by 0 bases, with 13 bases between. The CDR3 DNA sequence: TGTGCCATCACATCCAGCGGGCACTCCTACAATGAGCAGTTCTTC. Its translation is CAITSSGHSYNEQFF.

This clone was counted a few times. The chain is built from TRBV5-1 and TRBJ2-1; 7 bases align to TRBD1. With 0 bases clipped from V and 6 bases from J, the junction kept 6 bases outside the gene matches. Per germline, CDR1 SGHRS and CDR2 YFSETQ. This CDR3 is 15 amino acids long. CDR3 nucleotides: TGCGCCAGCAGCTTGGAGACAGGGATTGGCAATGAGCAGTTCTTC. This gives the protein CASSLETGIGNEQFF.

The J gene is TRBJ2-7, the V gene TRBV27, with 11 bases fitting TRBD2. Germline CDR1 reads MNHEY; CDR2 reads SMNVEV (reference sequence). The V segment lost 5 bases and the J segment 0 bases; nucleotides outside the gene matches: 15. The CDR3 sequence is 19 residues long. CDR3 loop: CASSPPKPLAGGFSYEQYF. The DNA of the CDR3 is TGTGCCAGCAGTCCGCCAAAACCGCTAGCGGGAGGCTTCTCCTACGAGCAGTACTTC.

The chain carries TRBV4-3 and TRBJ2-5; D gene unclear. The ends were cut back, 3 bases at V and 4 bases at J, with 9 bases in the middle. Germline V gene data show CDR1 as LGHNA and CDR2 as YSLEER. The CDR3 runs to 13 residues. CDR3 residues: CASSQSVGETQYF. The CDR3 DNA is TGCGCCAGCAGCCAGTCGGTCGGAGAGACCCAGTACTTC.

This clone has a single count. CDR3 in DNA: TGTGCCAGCAGCCTGGGGACTAGCGGGAGTTTCACCGAGCAGTACTTC. Encoded protein: CASSLGTSGSFTEQYF. The rearrangement joins TRBV28 to TRBJ2-7, with 14 positions matching TRBD2. CDR1 is MDHEN and CDR2 is SYDVKM in the germline V gene. With 6 bases clipped from V and 6 bases from J, the junction kept 10 bases outside the gene matches. CDR3 size: 16 residues.

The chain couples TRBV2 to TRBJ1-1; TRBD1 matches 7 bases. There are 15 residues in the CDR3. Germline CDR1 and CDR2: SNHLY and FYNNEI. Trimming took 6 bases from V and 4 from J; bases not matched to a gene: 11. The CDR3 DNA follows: TGTGCCAGCAGCACAGTTCAGGGGGGTGGCACTGAAGCTTTCTTT. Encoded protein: CASSTVQGGGTEAFF.

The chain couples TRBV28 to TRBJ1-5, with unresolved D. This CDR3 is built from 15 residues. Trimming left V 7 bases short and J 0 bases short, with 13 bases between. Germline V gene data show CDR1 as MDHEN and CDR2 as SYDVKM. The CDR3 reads CASNIGSHSNQPQHF. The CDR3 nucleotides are TGTGCCAGCAACATCGGGTCCCATAGCAATCAGCCCCAGCATTTT.

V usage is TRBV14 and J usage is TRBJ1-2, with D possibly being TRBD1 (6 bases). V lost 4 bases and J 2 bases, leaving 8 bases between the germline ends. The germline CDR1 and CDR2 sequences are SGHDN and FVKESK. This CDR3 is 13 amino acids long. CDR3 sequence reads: CASSLDRNYGYTF. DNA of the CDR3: TGTGCCAGCAGCCTAGACAGGAACTATGGCTACACCTTC.

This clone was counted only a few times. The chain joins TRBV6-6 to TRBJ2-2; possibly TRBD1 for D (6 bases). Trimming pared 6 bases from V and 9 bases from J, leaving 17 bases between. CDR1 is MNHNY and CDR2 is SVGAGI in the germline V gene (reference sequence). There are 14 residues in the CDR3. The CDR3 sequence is CASRGKGVQRELFF. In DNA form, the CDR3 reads TGTGCCAGCAGGGGCAAGGGGGTACAGCGGGAGCTGTTTTTT.

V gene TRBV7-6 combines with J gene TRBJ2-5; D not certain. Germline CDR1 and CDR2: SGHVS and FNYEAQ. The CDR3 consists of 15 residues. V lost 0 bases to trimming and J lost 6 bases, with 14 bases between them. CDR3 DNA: TGTGCCAGCAGCTTAGCGATCAGGTTCCGCCAGACCCAGTACTTC. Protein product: CASSLAIRFRQTQYF.

The CDR3 sequence is CATSRDGGGSYEQYF. CDR3 sequence (DNA): TGTGCCACCAGCAGAGATGGGGGGGGCTCCTACGAGCAGTACTTC. The chain combines TRBV15 with TRBJ2-7, with TRBD2 matching 7 bases. After removal of 0 bases from V and 0 bases from J, the junction contained 2 bases not matched to a gene. Germline V gene sequence: CDR1 LNHNV, CDR2 YYDKDF (reference sequence). There are 15 residues in the CDR3.

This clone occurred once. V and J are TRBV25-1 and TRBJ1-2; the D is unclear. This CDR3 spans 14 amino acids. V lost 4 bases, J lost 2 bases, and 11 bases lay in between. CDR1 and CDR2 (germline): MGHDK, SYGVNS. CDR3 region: CASSGVSSNYGYTF. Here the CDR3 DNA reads TGTGCCAGCAGTGGAGTCTCGTCAAACTATGGCTACACCTTC.

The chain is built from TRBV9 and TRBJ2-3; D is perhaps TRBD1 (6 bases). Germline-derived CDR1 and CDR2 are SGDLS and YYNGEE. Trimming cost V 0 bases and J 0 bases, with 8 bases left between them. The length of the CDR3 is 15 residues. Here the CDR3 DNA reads TGTGCCAGCAGCGTAGAAGGGGGTAGCACAGATACGCAGTATTTT. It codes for CASSVEGGSTDTQYF.

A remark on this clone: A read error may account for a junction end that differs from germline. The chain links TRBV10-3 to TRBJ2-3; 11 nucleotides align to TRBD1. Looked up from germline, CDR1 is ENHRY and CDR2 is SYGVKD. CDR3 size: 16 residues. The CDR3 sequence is CAVSESPGQGADTQYF. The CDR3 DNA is TGTGCCGTCAGTGAGTCTCCGGGACAGGGGGCAGATACGCAGTATTTT.

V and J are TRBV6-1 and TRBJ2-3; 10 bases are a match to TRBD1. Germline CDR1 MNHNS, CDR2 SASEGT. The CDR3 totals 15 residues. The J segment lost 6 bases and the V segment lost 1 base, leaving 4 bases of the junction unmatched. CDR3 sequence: CASSEETGGSDTQYF. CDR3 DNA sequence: TGTGCCAGCAGTGAAGAGACAGGGGGCTCGGATACGCAGTATTTT.

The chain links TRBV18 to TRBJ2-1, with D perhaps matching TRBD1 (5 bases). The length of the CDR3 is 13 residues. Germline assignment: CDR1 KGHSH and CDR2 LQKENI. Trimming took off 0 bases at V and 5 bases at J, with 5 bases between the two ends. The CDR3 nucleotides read TGTGCCAGCTCACCACCAGGGGACAATGAGCAGTTCTTC. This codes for CASSPPGDNEQFF.

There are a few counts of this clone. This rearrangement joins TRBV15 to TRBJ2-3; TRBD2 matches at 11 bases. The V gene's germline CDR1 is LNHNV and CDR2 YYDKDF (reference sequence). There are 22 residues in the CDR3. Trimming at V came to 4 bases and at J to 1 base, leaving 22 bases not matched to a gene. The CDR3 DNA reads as TGTGCCACCAGCAACCGGGACAGTGCGATACTAGCGGGAGATGGGGGCACAGATACGCAGTATTTT. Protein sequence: CATSNRDSAILAGDGGTDTQYF. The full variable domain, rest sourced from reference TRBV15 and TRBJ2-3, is DAMVIQNPRYQVTQFGKPVTLSCSQTLNHNVMYWYQQKSSQAPKLLFHYYDKDFNNEADTPDNFQSRRPNTSFCFLDIRSPGLGDTAMYLCATSNRDSAILAGDGGTDTQYFGPGTRLTVL.

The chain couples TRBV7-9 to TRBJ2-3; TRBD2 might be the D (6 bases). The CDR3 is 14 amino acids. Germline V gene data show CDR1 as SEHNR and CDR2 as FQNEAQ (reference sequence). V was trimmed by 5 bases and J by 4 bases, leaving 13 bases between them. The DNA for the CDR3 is TGTGCCAGCAGCCCCGGAGGGCCCTCAGATACGCAGTATTTT. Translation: CASSPGGPSDTQYF.

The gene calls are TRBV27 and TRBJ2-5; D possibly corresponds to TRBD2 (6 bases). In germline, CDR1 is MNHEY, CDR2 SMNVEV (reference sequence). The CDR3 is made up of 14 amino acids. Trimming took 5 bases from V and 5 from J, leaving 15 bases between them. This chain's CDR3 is CASSPSGLLETQYF. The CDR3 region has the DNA TGTGCCAGCAGTCCATCGGGACTCCTGGAGACCCAGTACTTC.

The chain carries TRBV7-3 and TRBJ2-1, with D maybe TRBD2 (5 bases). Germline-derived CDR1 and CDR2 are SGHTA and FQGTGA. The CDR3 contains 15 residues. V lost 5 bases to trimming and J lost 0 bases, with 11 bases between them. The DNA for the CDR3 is TGTGCCAGCAGCCCCCTGGGGAGCTCCTACAATGAGCAGTTCTTC. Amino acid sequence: CASSPLGSSYNEQFF.